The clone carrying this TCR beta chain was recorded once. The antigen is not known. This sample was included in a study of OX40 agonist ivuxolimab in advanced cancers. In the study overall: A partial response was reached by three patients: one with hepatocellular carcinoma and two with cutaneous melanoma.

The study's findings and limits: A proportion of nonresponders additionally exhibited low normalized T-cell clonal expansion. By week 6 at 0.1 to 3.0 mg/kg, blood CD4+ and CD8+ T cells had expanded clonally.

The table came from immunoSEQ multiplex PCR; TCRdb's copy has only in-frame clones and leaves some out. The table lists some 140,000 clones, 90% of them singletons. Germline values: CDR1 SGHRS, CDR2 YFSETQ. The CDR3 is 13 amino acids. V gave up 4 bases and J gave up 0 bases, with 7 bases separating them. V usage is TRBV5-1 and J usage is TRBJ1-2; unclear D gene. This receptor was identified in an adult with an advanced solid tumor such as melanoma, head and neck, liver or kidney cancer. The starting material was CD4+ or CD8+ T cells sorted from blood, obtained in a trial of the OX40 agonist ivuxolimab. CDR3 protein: CASSPTANYGYTF. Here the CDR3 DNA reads TGCGCCAGCAGCCCCACAGCTAACTATGGCTACACCTTC.